A single sample is the source of the 20 T cell receptor beta chains below, sequenced in a study of cytomegalovirus exposure and HLA in healthy donors. The PCR made use of 60 Vbeta and 13 Jbeta primers. Sequencing was performed with immunoSEQ multiplex PCR; in TCRdb, only in-frame clones are kept and a portion is missing. Its table records approximately 140,000 clones. The specimen was PBMCs. These receptors were taken from a young woman in good health and CMV-seronegative.

CDR3 bases: TGTGCCAGCAGCCGAGACAGGACCTGGAATGAAAAACTGTTTTTT. The encoded protein is CASSRDRTWNEKLFF. V usage is TRBV6-6 and J usage is TRBJ1-4; weak D call: TRBD1 (6 bases). Germline V gives CDR1 MNHNY, CDR2 SVGAGI (reference sequence). CDR3 length: 15 residues. Trimming removed 6 bases at V and 5 bases at J, with 16 bases between.

The CDR3 DNA reads TGTGCCAGCAGCTCCTCGGACGGGGGGGGCACCATATATTTT. Translation: CASSSSDGGGTIYF. The V call is TRBV7-8, the J call TRBJ1-3; a weak D match, TRBD1 (5 bases). The CDR3 has 14 amino acids. Germline lookup yields CDR1 SGHVS and CDR2 FQNEAQ. V was clipped by 4 bases and J by 9 bases, with 16 bases between them.

Here the CDR3 DNA reads TGTGCCAGCAGTGAAAGGAGGCCTAGCGGGAGTGTCGAGCAGTACTTC. This codes for CASSERRPSGSVEQYF. This chain connects TRBV2 to TRBJ2-5, with 10 bases lining up with TRBD2. The J call is uncertain, as TRBJ2-7 better fits the DNA end. This CDR3 contains 16 residues. Germline loops: CDR1 SNHLY, CDR2 FYNNEI.

The V and J genes are TRBV19 and TRBJ2-3; D gene ambiguous. CDR1 and CDR2 from the germline V gene are LNHDA and SQIVND (reference sequence). CDR3 length equals 15 residues. The germline V and J ends were trimmed by 3 bases and 0 bases, with 10 bases remaining between them. In nucleotides, the CDR3 is TGTGCCAGTAGTATTCAGGTAACTAGCACAGATACGCAGTATTTT. This gives the protein CASSIQVTSTDTQYF.

The J gene is TRBJ2-3, the V gene TRBV19; TRBD1 might be the D (6 bases). Germline CDR1 reads LNHDA; CDR2 reads SQIVND (reference sequence). The CDR3 extends over 15 amino acids. Trimming cost V 3 bases and J 1 base, with 11 bases left between them. CDR3 loop: CASSITGPRTDTQYF. The CDR3 bases are TGTGCCAGTAGTATCACAGGGCCCCGCACAGATACGCAGTATTTT.

V usage is TRBV7-2 and J usage is TRBJ2-7, with D possibly matching TRBD1 (5 bases). Per germline, CDR1 SGHTA and CDR2 FQGNSA. The CDR3 covers 15 residues. V was pared by 1 base and J by 3 bases, with 13 bases between. CDR3 coding DNA: TGTGCCAGCAGCTTAGGGGGCCCGGGCCTCTACGAGCAGTACTTC. Translation: CASSLGGPGLYEQYF. The whole variable domain, filled in from reference TRBV7-2 and TRBJ2-7, reads GAGVSQSPSNKVTEKGKDVELRCDPISGHTALYWYRQSLGQGLEFLIYFQGNSAPDKSGLPSDRFSAERTGGSVSTLTIQRTQQEDSAVYLCASSLGGPGLYEQYFGPGTRLTVT.

The chain recombines TRBV6-4 with TRBJ1-3, with no clear D. The CDR3 covers 13 residues. CDR1 is MRHNA, CDR2 SNTAGT, per germline. The germline V and J ends were trimmed by 2 bases and 8 bases, with 10 bases remaining between them. The CDR3 region is CASSDHPGDTIYF. The CDR3 nucleotides are TGTGCCAGCAGTGACCACCCGGGAGACACCATATATTTT.

The chain carries TRBV5-1 and TRBJ2-3; possibly TRBD2 for D (6 bases). The germline V gene has CDR1 SGHRS and CDR2 YFSETQ. V was pared by 4 bases and J by 5 bases, with 20 bases between. CDR3 size: 16 residues. For the CDR3, the DNA is TGCGCCAGCAGCCCATGGGGGGTAGGTCAGAGAGATACGCAGTATTTT. Translating gives CASSPWGVGQRDTQYF.

This chain joins TRBV19 and TRBJ2-5; 11 positions match TRBD1. The CDR3 is 15 residues long. Losses at the gene ends were 6 bases for V and 5 bases for J; bases not matched to a gene: 8. CDR1 is LNHDA, CDR2 SQIVND, per germline (reference sequence). The CDR3 spells CASSNPGTGGETQYF. The CDR3 coding sequence is TGTGCCAGTAGCAACCCCGGGACAGGGGGTGAGACCCAGTACTTC.

The V and J genes are TRBV5-6 and TRBJ1-2; the match to TRBD1 covers 8 bases. Unmatched junction bases numbered 9, after V lost 3 bases and J lost 8 bases. The germline gives CDR1 SGHDT, CDR2 YYEEEE. CDR3 length: 14 residues. The CDR3 DNA is TGTGCCAGCAGCTGGGGACAGGCGCCGCGGGGCTACACCTTC. Translating it yields CASSWGQAPRGYTF.

V is TRBV7-2 and J is TRBJ2-7, with 8 nucleotides matching TRBD1. V lost 5 bases and J lost 0; bases outside the gene matches: 6. Germline values: CDR1 SGHTA, CDR2 FQGNSA. The CDR3 sequence is 15 residues long. The CDR3 loop reads CASSLGQGTSYEQYF. DNA of the CDR3: TGTGCCAGCAGCCTAGGACAGGGAACCTCCTACGAGCAGTACTTC.

CDR3 protein: CASSQRWQGGYGYTF. CDR3 DNA sequence: TGTGCCAGCAGCCAACGGTGGCAGGGTGGCTATGGCTACACCTTC. The gene calls are TRBV7-8 and TRBJ1-2; perhaps TRBD1 as D (5 bases). V dropped 5 bases and J dropped 4 bases, with 17 bases sitting between them. CDR1 is SGHVS and CDR2 is FQNEAQ in the germline V gene. The CDR3 is 15 amino acids.

The chain is built from TRBV6-5 and TRBJ2-7; D unclear. Trimming left V 7 bases short and J 1 base short, with 11 bases between. This CDR3 is built from 13 residues. Germline V gene data show CDR1 as MNHEY and CDR2 as SVGAGI. CDR3 sequence reads: CASNPARSYEQYF. The CDR3 nucleotides read TGTGCCAGCAACCCCGCTAGGTCCTACGAGCAGTACTTC.

Comments on this clone: At the DNA level, this CDR3 is encoded by other sequences in the same sample as well. The chain employs TRBV28 and TRBJ1-2; TRBD1 matches at 10 bases. From germline, CDR1 is MDHEN and CDR2 SYDVKM. Trimming took 4 bases from V and 2 from J; bases not matched to a gene: 4. CDR3 length equals 15 residues. CDR3 in amino acids: CASSSPGQGNYGYTF. The CDR3 nucleotides are TGTGCCAGCAGTTCTCCGGGACAGGGGAACTATGGCTACACCTTC.

The chain joins TRBV6-4 to TRBJ2-3; possibly TRBD2 for D (5 bases). The length of the CDR3 is 15 residues. Trimming shortened V by 4 bases and J by 2 bases, and 13 bases separated the two germline ends. Germline V gives CDR1 MRHNA, CDR2 SNTAGT. This chain's CDR3 is CASSAGNGPTDTQYF. CDR3 in DNA: TGTGCCAGCAGTGCCGGGAACGGGCCCACAGATACGCAGTATTTT.

The chain joins TRBV11-3 to TRBJ2-2; tentatively, D is TRBD1 (6 bases). There are 15 residues in the CDR3. Per germline, CDR1 SGHNT and CDR2 YENEEA. V lost 4 bases to trimming and J lost 1 base, with 10 bases between them. CDR3 nucleotides: TGTGCCAGCAGCTCTGCAGGGGAGAACACCGGGGAGCTGTTTTTT. Residues: CASSSAGENTGELFF.

This sequence joins TRBV6-1 and TRBJ2-5; TRBD2 agrees at 11 bases. The V gene end was trimmed by 4 bases and the J gene end by 1 base; junction bases not matched to a gene: 2. CDR1 is MNHNS and CDR2 is SASEGT in the germline V gene. The CDR3 length is 15 residues. As DNA, the CDR3 is TGTGCCAGCAGTGTGGGACTAGCGGTCCAAGAGACCCAGTACTTC. It encodes CASSVGLAVQETQYF.

This rearrangement joins TRBV9 to TRBJ2-5; a weak D match, TRBD2 (5 bases). V lost 7 bases to trimming and J lost 2 bases, with 12 bases between them. Germline CDR1 is SGDLS and CDR2 is YYNGEE. This CDR3 spans 13 amino acids. The CDR3, as DNA: TGTGCCAGCGTCAGAGGGTATCAAGAGACCCAGTACTTC. Encoded protein: CASVRGYQETQYF.

The gene calls are TRBV2 and TRBJ1-2, with TRBD1 as a possible D gene (5 bases). The CDR3 runs 14 residues. Trimming shortened V by 8 bases and J by 4 bases, and 17 bases separated the two germline ends. Germline V gene data show CDR1 as SNHLY and CDR2 as FYNNEI. The CDR3 nucleotides are TGTGCCAGCTCCGAGGAAGGGGCCAGCTATGGCTACACCTTC. As protein: CASSEEGASYGYTF.

The chain employs TRBV6-1 and TRBJ2-5; possibly TRBD1 for D (5 bases). Trimming took 8 bases from V and 4 from J, leaving 11 bases between them. The CDR3 consists of 12 residues. Germline CDR1 MNHNS, CDR2 SASEGT. The CDR3 loop is CASLRQRETQYF. DNA for the CDR3: TGTGCCAGCTTGCGACAGCGAGAGACCCAGTACTTC.